This T cell receptor beta chain is drawn from a study of human T cells and chemical hapten exposure. Study results and caveats: There was no change with DPC sensitization in TCRs above 1 in 1000 frequency. Expanded TCR counts at PT1 went up together with patch test score, a positive correlation.

Each cDNA molecule in the library carried unique molecular identifiers. TCRdb reprocessed the RACE reads with MiXCR, giving one entry per CDR3 protein. Of 39,000 or so distinct CDR3 sequences in the sample, approximately 3.6% were seen once. There are many counts of this clonotype. The antigen remains undetermined. Trimming shortened V by 1 base and J by 5 bases, and 5 bases separated the two germline ends. Germline CDR1 is SEHNR and CDR2 is FQNEAQ (reference sequence). CDR3 size: 13 residues. This sample's time point: patch test 1, 2 weeks after DPC sensitization. Indicated treatment: therapeutic diphenylcyclopropenone sensitization with weekly scalp DPC. It was unfractionated whole blood from which total RNA was extracted.

The TCR originated in a man in his fifties or sixties with alopecia areata. Some clones in this sample may be carry-over from other donors' samples. The sequencing used whole blood, collected in connection with sensitization to the hapten diphenylcyclopropenone (DPC). This chain links TRBV7-9 with TRBJ2-2; a weak D match, TRBD1 (5 bases). CDR3: CASSLDRTGELFF. The CDR3 DNA sequence: TGTGCCAGCAGCTTAGACAGGACCGGGGAGCTGTTTTTT.